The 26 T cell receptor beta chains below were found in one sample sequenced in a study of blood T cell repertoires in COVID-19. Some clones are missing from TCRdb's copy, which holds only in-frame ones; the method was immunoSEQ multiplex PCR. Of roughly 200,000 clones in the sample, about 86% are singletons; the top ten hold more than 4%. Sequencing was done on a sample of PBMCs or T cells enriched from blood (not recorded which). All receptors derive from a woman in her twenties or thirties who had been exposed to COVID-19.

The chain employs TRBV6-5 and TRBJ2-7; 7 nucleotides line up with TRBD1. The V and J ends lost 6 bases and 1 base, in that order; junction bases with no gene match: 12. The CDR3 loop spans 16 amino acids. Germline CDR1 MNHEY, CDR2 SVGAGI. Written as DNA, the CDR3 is TGTGCCAGCAGGTACAGCTCCGGGACAGCGTCCTACGAGCAGTACTTC. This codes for CASRYSSGTASYEQYF.

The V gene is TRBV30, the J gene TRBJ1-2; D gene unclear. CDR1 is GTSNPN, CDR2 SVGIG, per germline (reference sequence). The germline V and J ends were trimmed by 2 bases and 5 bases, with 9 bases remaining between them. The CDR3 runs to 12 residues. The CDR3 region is CAWSKEIYGYTF. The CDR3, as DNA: TGTGCCTGGAGTAAGGAGATTTATGGCTACACCTTC.

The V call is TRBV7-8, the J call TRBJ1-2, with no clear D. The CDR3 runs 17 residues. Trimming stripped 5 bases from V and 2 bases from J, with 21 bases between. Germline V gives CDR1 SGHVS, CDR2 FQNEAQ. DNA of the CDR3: TGTGCCAGCAGCCAACCCCTACCACGGCAGGAAAACTATGGCTACACCTTC. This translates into CASSQPLPRQENYGYTF.

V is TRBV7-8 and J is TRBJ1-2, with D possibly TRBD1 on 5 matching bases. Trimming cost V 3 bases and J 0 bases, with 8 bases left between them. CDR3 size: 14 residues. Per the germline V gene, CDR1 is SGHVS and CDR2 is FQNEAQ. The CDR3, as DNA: TGTGCCAGCAGCTTTAGACAGCCTAACTATGGCTACACCTTC. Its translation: CASSFRQPNYGYTF.

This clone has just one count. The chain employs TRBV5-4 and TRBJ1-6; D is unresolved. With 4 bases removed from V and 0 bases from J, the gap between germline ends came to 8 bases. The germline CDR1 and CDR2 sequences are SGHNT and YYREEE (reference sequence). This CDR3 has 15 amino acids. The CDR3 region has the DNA TGTGCCAGCAGCCGGGAGAGCTCCTATAATTCACCCCTCCACTTT. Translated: CASSRESSYNSPLHF.

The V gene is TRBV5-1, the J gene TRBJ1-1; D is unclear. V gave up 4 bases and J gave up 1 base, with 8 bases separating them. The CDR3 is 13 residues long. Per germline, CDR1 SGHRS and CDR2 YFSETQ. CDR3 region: CASSLEWNTEAFF. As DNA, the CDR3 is TGCGCCAGCAGCCTCGAGTGGAACACTGAAGCTTTCTTT. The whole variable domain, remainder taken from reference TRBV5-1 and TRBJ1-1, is KAGVTQTPRYLIKTRGQQVTLSCSPISGHRSVSWYQQTPGQGLQFLFEYFSETQRNKGNFPGRFSGRQFSNSRSEMNVSTLELGDSALYLCASSLEWNTEAFFGQGTRLTVV.

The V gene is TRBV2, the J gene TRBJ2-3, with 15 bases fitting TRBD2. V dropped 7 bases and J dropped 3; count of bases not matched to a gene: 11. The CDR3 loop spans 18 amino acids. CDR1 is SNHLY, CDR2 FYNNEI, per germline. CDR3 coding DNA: TGTGCCAGCACCCCCGGACTAGCGGGGGGGCTTAGAACAGATACGCAGTATTTT. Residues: CASTPGLAGGLRTDTQYF.

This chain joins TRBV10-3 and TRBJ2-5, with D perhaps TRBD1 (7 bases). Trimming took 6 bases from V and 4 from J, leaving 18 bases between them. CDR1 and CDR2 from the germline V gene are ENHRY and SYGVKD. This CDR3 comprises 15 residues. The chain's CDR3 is CAIRGRGGGAETQYF. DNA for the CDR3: TGTGCCATCAGAGGACGAGGGGGCGGGGCAGAGACCCAGTACTTC.

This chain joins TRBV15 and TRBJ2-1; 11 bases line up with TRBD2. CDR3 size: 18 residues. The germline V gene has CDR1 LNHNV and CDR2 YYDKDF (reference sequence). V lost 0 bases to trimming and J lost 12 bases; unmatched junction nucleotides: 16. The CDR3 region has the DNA TGTGCCACCAGCAGAGATCTTCTCGCGGCTAGCGGGGGGCCGGGGCAGTTCTTC. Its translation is CATSRDLLAASGGPGQFF.

CDR3 residues: CASSMSQEYQPQHF. For the CDR3, the DNA is TGTGCCAGTAGTATGTCCCAAGAGTATCAGCCCCAGCATTTT. The rearrangement uses TRBV19 and TRBJ1-5; D gene unclear. Trimming cost V 3 bases and J 5 bases, with 11 bases left between them. The germline V gene encodes CDR1 LNHDA and CDR2 SQIVND (reference sequence). The CDR3 is 14 amino acids.

CDR3 DNA sequence: TGTGCCAGTTCGGGACAGGGGCATCAGCCCCAGCATTTT. As protein: CASSGQGHQPQHF. This chain connects TRBV12-3 or TRBV12-4 to TRBJ1-5; 10 bases are shared with TRBD1. Germline trimming cut 9 bases from V and 5 bases from J; bases unmatched to any gene: 4. The length of the CDR3 is 13 residues.

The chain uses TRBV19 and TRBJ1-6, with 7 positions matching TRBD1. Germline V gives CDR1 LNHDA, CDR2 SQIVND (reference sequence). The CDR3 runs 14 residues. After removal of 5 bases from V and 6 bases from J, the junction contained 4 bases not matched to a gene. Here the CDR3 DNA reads TGTGCCAGTAGTCCCCACAGGGGTAATTCACCCCTCCACTTT. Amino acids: CASSPHRGNSPLHF.

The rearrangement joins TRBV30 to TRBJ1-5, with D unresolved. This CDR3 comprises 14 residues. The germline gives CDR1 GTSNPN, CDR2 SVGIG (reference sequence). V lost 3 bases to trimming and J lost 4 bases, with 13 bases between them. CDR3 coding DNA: TGTGCCTGGAGAGGGAAGGGCGGGAATCAGCCCCAGCATTTT. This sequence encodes CAWRGKGGNQPQHF. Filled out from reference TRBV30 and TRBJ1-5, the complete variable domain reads SQTIHQWPATLVQPVGSPLSLECTVEGTSNPNLYWYRQAAGRGLQLLFYSVGIGQISSEVPQNLSASRPQDRQFILSSKKLLLSDSGFYLCAWRGKGGNQPQHFGDGTRLSIL.

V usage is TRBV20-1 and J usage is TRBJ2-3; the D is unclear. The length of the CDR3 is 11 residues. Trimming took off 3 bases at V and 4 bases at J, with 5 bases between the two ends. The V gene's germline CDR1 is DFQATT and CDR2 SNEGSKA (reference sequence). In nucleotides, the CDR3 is TGCAGTGCTAGTCGGTCAGATACGCAGTATTTT. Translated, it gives CSASRSDTQYF.

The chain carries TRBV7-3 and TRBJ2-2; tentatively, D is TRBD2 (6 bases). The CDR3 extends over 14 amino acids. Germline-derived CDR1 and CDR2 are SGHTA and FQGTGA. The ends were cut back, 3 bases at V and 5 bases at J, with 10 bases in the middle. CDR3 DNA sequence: TGTGCCAGCAGCTTTACAGGACTAACCGGGGAGCTGTTTTTT. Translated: CASSFTGLTGELFF.

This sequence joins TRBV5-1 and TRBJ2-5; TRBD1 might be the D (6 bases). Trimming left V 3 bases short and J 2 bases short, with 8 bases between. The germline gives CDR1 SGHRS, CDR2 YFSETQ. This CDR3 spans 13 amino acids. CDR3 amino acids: CASSSQGQETQYF. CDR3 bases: TGCGCCAGCAGCTCACAGGGTCAAGAGACCCAGTACTTC. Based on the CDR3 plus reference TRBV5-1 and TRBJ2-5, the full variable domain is KAGVTQTPRYLIKTRGQQVTLSCSPISGHRSVSWYQQTPGQGLQFLFEYFSETQRNKGNFPGRFSGRQFSNSRSEMNVSTLELGDSALYLCASSSQGQETQYFGPGTRLLVL.

Here the CDR3 reads CASSLEVGADYGYTF. The CDR3 nucleotides are TGCGCCAGCAGCTTGGAGGTGGGGGCAGACTATGGCTACACCTTC. The chain employs TRBV5-1 and TRBJ1-2; D may be TRBD1 (6 bases). V lost 0 bases and J lost 3, with 12 bases in between. The CDR3 extends over 15 amino acids. The germline CDR1 and CDR2 sequences are SGHRS and YFSETQ.

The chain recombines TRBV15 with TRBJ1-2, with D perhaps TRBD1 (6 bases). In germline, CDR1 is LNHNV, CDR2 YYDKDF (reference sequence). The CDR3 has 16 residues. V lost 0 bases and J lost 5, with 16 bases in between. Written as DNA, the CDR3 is TGTGCCACCAGCAGAGATGCGGGGGGGCTGGAATATGGCTACACCTTC. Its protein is CATSRDAGGLEYGYTF. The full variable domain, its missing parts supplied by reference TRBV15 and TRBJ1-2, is DAMVIQNPRYQVTQFGKPVTLSCSQTLNHNVMYWYQQKSSQAPKLLFHYYDKDFNNEADTPDNFQSRRPNTSFCFLDIRSPGLGDTAMYLCATSRDAGGLEYGYTFGSGTRLTVV.

The CDR3: CASSPNSGEYNEQFF. The CDR3 DNA reads as TGTGCCAGCAGCCCCAATAGCGGGGAGTACAATGAGCAGTTCTTC. The chain carries TRBV5-4 and TRBJ2-1; the match to TRBD2 covers 8 bases. Looked up from germline, CDR1 is SGHNT and CDR2 is YYREEE (reference sequence). Trimming removed 4 bases from V and 4 bases from J; junction bases left unmatched: 7. This CDR3 is built from 15 residues.

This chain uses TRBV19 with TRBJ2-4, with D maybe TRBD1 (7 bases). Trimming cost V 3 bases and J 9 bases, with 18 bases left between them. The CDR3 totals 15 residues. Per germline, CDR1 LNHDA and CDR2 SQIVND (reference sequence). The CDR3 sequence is CASSIGGQNLGIQYF. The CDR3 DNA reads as TGTGCCAGTAGTATCGGGGGACAGAACCTTGGCATTCAGTACTTC.

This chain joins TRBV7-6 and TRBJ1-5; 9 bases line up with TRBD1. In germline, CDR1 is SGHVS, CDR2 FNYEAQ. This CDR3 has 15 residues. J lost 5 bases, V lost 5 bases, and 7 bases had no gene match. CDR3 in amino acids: CASSPGQGRDQPQHF. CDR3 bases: TGTGCCAGCAGCCCGGGACAGGGAAGGGATCAGCCCCAGCATTTT.

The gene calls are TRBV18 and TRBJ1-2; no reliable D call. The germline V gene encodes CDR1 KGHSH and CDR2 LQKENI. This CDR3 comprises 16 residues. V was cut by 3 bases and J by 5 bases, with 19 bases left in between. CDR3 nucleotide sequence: TGTGCCAGCTCACCCCCTTGGGGTGGGGAGGTTTATGGCTACACCTTC. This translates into CASSPPWGGEVYGYTF.

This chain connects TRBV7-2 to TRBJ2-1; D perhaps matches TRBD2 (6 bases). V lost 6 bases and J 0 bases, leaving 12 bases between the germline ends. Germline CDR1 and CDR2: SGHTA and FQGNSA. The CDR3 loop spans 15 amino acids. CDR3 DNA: TGTGCCAGCAGTCCGCCCGGGAGCTCCTACAATGAGCAGTTCTTC. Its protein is CASSPPGSSYNEQFF.

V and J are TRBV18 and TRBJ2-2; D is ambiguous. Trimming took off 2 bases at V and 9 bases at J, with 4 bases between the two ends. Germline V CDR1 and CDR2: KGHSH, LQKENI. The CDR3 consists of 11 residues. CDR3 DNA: TGTGCCAGCTCACCAGCGTGGGAGCTGTTTTTT. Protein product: CASSPAWELFF.

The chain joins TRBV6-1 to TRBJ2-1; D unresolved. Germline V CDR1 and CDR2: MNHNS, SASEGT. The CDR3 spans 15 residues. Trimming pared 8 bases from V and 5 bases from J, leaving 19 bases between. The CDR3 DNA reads TGTGCCAGCCGAGGCCCCGCCGGGTGGGACAATGAGCAGTTCTTC. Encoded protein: CASRGPAGWDNEQFF.

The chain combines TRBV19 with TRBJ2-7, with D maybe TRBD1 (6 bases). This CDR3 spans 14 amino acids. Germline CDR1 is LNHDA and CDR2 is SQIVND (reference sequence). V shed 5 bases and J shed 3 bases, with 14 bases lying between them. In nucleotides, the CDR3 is TGTGCCAGTAGTCTACGGGACAACCACTACGAGCAGTACTTC. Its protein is CASSLRDNHYEQYF.